Following are 13 T cell receptor beta chains from one sample sequenced in a study of T cell repertoires in cytomegalovirus infection. No antigen has been identified for these receptors. MiXCR was run by TCRdb on the reads, yielding one entry per CDR3 protein. The table shows under 120,000 distinct CDR3 sequences, with roughly 41% occurring only once. The sequencing used CD8+ T cells from cultured PBMCs, collected from culture after CMV antigen stimulation. Receptors originate from a human donor in good health (CMV status not recorded). Some clones in this sample may be carry-over from other donors' samples.

The rearrangement uses TRBV2 and TRBJ1-5; D is unresolved. Germline assignment: CDR1 SNHLY and CDR2 FYNNEI. The germline V and J ends were trimmed by 0 bases and 3 bases, with 9 bases remaining between them. The length of the CDR3 is 15 residues. This CDR3 is CASSEALVNNQPQHF. In DNA form, the CDR3 reads TGTGCCAGCAGTGAAGCGCTGGTCAACAATCAGCCCCAGCATTTT. The full variable domain, completed using reference TRBV2 and TRBJ1-5, is EPEVTQTPSHQVTQMGQEVILRCVPISNHLYFYWYRQILGQKVEFLVSFYNNEISEKSEIFDDQFSVERPDGSNFTLKIRSTKLEDSAMYFCASSEALVNNQPQHFGDGTRLSIL.

The chain joins TRBV5-5 to TRBJ2-1; D gene unclear. The CDR3 totals 12 residues. Looked up from germline, CDR1 is SGHKS and CDR2 is YYEKEE (reference sequence). Trimming shortened V by 0 bases and J by 10 bases, and 8 bases separated the two germline ends. Here the CDR3 reads CASSLGHLEQFF. The CDR3 DNA is TGTGCCAGCAGCTTGGGCCACTTAGAGCAGTTCTTC.

The chain combines TRBV12-3 or TRBV12-4 with TRBJ1-1; D gene uncertain. The V end was cut by 0 bases, the J end by 5 bases, with 10 bases between. The CDR3 is 14 amino acids. This CDR3 is CASSLARSGTEAFF. CDR3 nucleotide sequence: TGTGCCAGCAGTTTAGCAAGAAGCGGTACTGAAGCTTTCTTT.

The V call is TRBV3-1, the J call TRBJ2-4; D unresolved. From germline, CDR1 is LGHDT and CDR2 YNNKEL (reference sequence). The V end was cut by 4 bases, the J end by 7 bases, with 11 bases between. The CDR3 length is 13 residues. The CDR3 protein is CASSPQGRNIQYF. The CDR3 coding sequence is TGTGCCAGCAGCCCGCAAGGCCGTAACATTCAGTACTTC.

The chain recombines TRBV7-6 with TRBJ1-2; possible D gene TRBD1, 5 bases. Germline loops: CDR1 SGHVS, CDR2 FNYEAQ. The CDR3 loop spans 15 amino acids. V gave up 1 base and J gave up 6 bases, with 15 bases separating them. CDR3 DNA: TGTGCCAGCAGCTTAGATTGGCAGGGAACAGATGGCTACACCTTC. As protein: CASSLDWQGTDGYTF.

The chain carries TRBV20-1 and TRBJ1-2; no clear D. In germline, CDR1 is DFQATT, CDR2 SNEGSKA (reference sequence). The V and J ends lost 5 bases and 1 base respectively, with 11 bases between them. The CDR3 is made up of 13 amino acids. The CDR3 nucleotides are TGCAGTGCTGAAGCCGACAATAACTATGGCTACACCTTC. This encodes CSAEADNNYGYTF.

The chain carries TRBV5-4 and TRBJ2-1; D may correspond to TRBD1 or TRBD2 (7 bases each). Germline loops: CDR1 SGHNT, CDR2 YYREEE (reference sequence). The CDR3 is made up of 13 amino acids. The V end lost 2 bases, the J end lost 10 bases, and 13 bases lay between the germline ends. CDR3 in amino acids: CASSLAGQHEQFF. The CDR3 DNA follows: TGTGCCAGCAGCTTAGCGGGACAGCACGAGCAGTTCTTC.

This rearrangement joins TRBV3-1 to TRBJ2-1; D uncertain. The V end was cut by 0 bases, the J end by 8 bases, with 5 bases between. CDR1 LGHDT and CDR2 YNNKEL come from the germline V gene (reference sequence). The CDR3 runs 12 residues. The chain's CDR3 is CASSQDLHEQFF. In DNA, the CDR3 is TGTGCCAGCAGCCAAGATTTGCATGAGCAGTTCTTC.

The chain has TRBV28 and TRBJ2-3, with TRBD2 as a possible D gene (5 bases). This CDR3 region has 14 residues. CDR1 MDHEN and CDR2 SYDVKM come from the germline V gene. V was cut by 6 bases and J by 4 bases, with 14 bases left in between. The CDR3 DNA sequence: TGTGCCAGCAGCCCGAGGGTTACTGCAGATACGCAGTATTTT. Protein sequence: CASSPRVTADTQYF.

This chain connects TRBV9 to TRBJ2-2; D remains unclear. The CDR3 extends over 16 amino acids. Germline V lookup: CDR1 SGDLS, CDR2 YYNGEE. Trimming stripped 6 bases from V and 4 bases from J, with 19 bases between. CDR3 sequence (DNA): TGTGCCAGCACCCCCGCGGCGGTAATAGGCACCGGGGAGCTGTTTTTT. Translation gives CASTPAAVIGTGELFF.

The chain uses TRBV6-4 and TRBJ2-2, with D uncertain. This CDR3 contains 14 residues. Between the trimmed V and J ends, which lost 0 bases and 6 bases, there was a span of 8 bases. The germline CDR1 and CDR2 sequences are MRHNA and SNTAGT. Written as DNA, the CDR3 is TGTGCCAGCAGTGACTCCCCCGAGGCCGGGGAGCTGTTTTTT. Its protein product is CASSDSPEAGELFF.

This clonotype was observed a handful of times. The V call is TRBV27, the J call TRBJ1-1, with 8 bases fitting TRBD1. This CDR3 spans 16 amino acids. Looked up from germline, CDR1 is MNHEY and CDR2 is SMNVEV (reference sequence). The V gene end was trimmed by 6 bases and the J gene end by 4 bases; junction bases not matched to a gene: 13. The CDR3 sequence is CASSPETGVDGTEAFF. The CDR3 coding sequence is TGTGCCAGCAGCCCTGAGACAGGGGTTGATGGCACTGAAGCTTTCTTT.

The chain links TRBV7-6 to TRBJ1-3; possible D gene TRBD1, 5 bases. Per germline, CDR1 SGHVS and CDR2 FNYEAQ. The CDR3 contains 15 residues. The germline V and J ends were trimmed by 5 bases and 2 bases, with 13 bases remaining between them. In nucleotides, the CDR3 is TGTGCCAGCAGCCCCGACGGGGGGGCTGGAAACACCATATATTTT. Translation: CASSPDGGAGNTIYF.